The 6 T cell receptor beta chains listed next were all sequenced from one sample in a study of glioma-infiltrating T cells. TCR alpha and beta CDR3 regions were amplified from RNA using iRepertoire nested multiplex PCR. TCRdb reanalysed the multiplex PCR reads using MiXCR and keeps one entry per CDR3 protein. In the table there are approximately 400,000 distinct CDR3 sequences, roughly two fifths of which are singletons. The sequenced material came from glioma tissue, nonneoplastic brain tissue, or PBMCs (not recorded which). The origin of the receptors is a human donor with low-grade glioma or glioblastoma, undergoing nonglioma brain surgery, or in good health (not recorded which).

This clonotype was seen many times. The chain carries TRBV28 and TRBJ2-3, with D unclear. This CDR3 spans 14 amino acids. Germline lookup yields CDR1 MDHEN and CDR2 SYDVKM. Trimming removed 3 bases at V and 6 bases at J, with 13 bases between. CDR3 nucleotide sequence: TGTGCCAGCAGTTTGAGGTTTCAGTCGGATACGCAGTATTTT. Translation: CASSLRFQSDTQYF.

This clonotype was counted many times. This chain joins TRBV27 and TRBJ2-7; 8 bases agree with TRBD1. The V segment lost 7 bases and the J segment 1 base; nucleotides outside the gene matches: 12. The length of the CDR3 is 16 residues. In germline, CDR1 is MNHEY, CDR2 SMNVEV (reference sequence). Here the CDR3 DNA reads TGTGCCAGCAACCCCCAGGCAGGGACAGGATCCTACGAGCAGTACTTC. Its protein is CASNPQAGTGSYEQYF.

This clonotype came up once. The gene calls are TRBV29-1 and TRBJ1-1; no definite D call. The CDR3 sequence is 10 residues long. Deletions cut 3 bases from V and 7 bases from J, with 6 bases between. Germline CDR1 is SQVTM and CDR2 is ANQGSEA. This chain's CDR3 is CSVDQVEAFF. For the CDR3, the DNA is TGCAGCGTTGACCAGGTTGAAGCTTTCTTT.

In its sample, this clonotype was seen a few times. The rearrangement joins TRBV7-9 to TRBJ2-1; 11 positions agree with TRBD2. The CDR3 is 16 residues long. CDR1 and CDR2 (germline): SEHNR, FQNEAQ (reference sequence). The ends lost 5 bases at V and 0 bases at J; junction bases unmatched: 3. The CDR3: CASSETSGNSYNEQFF. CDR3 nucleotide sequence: TGTGCCAGCAGCGAGACTAGCGGGAACTCCTACAATGAGCAGTTCTTC.

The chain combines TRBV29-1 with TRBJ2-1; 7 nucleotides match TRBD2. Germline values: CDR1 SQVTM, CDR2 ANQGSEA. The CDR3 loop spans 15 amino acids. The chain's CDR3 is CTGGRGGRSYNEQFF. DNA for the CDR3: TGCACCGGAGGAAGGGGAGGGAGGTCCTACAATGAGCAGTTCTTC.

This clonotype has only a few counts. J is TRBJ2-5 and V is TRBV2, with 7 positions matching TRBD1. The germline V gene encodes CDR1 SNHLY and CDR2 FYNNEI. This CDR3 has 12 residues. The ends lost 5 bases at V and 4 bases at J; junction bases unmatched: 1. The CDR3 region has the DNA TGTGCCAGCAGTTGGGACAGAGAGACCCAGTACTTC. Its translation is CASSWDRETQYF.